These 2 T cell receptor beta chains were all obtained from the same sample, sequenced in a study of shared clonotypes between healthy human individuals. CD45RO-negative CD8 cells positively selected for CCR7 made up the naive population, which excluded terminally differentiated effector memory CD45RA+ cells. Sequencing was performed with immunoSEQ multiplex PCR; in TCRdb, only in-frame clones are kept and a portion is missing. Of nearly 2 million clones in the sample, roughly 95% were seen once. Sequencing was carried out using naive CD8+ T cells sorted from blood. The receptors were gathered from a man aged 18 to 30 in good health.

A note on this clone: This sample also contains other DNA sequences that code for the same CDR3. The V gene is TRBV5-1, the J gene TRBJ2-7; D tentatively reads TRBD1 or TRBD2 (5 bases each). The CDR3 covers 15 residues. Trimming removed 3 bases from V and 0 bases from J, with 13 bases in between. Looked up from germline, CDR1 is SGHRS and CDR2 is YFSETQ. The CDR3 is CASSWGPTDSYEQYF. CDR3 nucleotides: TGCGCCAGCAGCTGGGGACCGACGGACTCCTACGAGCAGTACTTC.

The chain links TRBV4-1 to TRBJ1-1; D unclear. Trimming pared 0 bases from V and 7 bases from J, leaving 12 bases between. Germline V CDR1 and CDR2: MGHRA, YSYEKL. This CDR3 has 14 amino acids. CDR3 region: CASSQELRVNEAFF. For the CDR3, the DNA is TGCGCCAGCAGCCAAGAATTGCGCGTGAATGAAGCTTTCTTT.